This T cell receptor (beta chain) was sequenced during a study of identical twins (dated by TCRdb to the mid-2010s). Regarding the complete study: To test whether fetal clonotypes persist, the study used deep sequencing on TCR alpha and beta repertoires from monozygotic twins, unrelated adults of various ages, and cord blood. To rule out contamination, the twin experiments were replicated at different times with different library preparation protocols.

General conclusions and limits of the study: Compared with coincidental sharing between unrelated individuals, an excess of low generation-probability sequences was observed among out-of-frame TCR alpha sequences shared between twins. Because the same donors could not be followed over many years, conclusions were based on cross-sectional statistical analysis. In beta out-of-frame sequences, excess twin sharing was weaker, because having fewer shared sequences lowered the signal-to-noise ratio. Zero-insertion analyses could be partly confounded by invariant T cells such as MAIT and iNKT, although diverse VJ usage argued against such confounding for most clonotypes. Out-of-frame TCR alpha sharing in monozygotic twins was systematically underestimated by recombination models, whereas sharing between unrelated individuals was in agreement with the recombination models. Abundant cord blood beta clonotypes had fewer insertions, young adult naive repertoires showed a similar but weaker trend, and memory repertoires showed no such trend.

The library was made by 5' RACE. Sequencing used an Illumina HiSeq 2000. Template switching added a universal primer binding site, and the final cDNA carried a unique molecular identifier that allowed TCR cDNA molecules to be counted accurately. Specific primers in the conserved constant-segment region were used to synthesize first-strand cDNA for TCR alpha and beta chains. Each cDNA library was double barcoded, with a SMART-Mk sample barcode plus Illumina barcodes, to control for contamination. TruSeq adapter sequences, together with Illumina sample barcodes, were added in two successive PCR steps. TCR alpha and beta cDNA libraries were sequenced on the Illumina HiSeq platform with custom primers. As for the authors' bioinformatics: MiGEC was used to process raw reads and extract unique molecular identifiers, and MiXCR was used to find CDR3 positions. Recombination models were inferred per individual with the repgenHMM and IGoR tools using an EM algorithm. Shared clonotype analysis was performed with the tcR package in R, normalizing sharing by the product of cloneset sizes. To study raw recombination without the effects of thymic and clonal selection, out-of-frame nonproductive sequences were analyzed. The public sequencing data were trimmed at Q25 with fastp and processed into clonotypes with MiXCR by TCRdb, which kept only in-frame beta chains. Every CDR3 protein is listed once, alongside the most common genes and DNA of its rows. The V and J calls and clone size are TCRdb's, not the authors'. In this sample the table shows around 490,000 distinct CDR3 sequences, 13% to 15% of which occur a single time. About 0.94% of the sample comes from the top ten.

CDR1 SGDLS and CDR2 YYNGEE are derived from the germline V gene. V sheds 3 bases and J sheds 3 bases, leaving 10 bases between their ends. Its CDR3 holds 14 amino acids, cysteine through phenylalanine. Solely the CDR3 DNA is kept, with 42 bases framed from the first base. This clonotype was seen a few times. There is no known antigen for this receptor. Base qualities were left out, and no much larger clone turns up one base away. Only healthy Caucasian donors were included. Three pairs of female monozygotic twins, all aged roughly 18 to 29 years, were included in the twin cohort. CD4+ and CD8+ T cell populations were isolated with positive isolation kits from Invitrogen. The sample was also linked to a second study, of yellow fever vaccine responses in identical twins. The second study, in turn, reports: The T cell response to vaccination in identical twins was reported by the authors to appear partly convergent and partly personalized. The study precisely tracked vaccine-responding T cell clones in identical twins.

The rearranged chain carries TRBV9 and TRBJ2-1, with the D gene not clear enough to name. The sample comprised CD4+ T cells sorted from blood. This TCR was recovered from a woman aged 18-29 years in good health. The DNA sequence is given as TGTGCCAGCAGCGCGGCAGGTCTCTACAATGAGCAGTTCTTC. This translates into CASSAAGLYNEQFF.